This TCR beta chain was recorded in a study of blood T cell repertoires in COVID-19. A COVID-19 case had been met by exposed participants during the 2 weeks before study entry. Method: immunoSEQ multiplex PCR; TCRdb's copy keeps in-frame clones and lacks some. The sample shows some 340,000 clones, approximately 90% of them seen only once. The germline V and J ends were trimmed by 1 base and 5 bases, with 8 bases remaining between them. The CDR3 totals 14 residues. CDR1 is LGHDT and CDR2 is YNNKEL in the germline V gene (reference sequence). What was sequenced was PBMCs or T cells enriched from blood (not recorded which). The chain employs TRBV3-1 (or the pseudogene TRBV3-2) and TRBJ2-2; possibly TRBD2 for D (6 bases). This receptor was obtained from a woman between 25 and 40 years old who had been exposed to COVID-19. CDR3 nucleotides: TGTGCCAGCAGCCAAGTCGGGAGAACCGGGGAGCTGTTTTTT. It specifies CASSQVGRTGELFF.